The rows below give T cell receptor beta chains drawn from one sample of a study of cytomegalovirus exposure and HLA in healthy donors. Using immunoSEQ multiplex PCR, the repertoire was profiled, and TCRdb retains in-frame clones only, with some absent. Of about 130,000 clones in the sample, approximately 68% were seen once. Sequenced material: PBMCs. These receptors all stem from a young man in good health and CMV-seropositive. Each CDR3 is given with its conserved first and last residue. Each record gives: V gene, D gene, J gene, clone size, CDR3 DNA, CDR3 protein. D genes are given only for firm matches. Clone size is shown for a subset of rows, as once, few, many or a class of expanded clone.

>TRBV7-3|TRBD2|TRBJ2-1|NA
TGTGCCAGCAGCCCCACTAGCGGAATGGGGGGCCTCAATGAGCAGTTCTTC
CASSPTSGMGGLNEQFF
>TRBV5-1|NA|TRBJ2-4|NA
TGCGCCAGCAGCGCTGGGCAGGTTAAAAACATTCAGTACTTC
CASSAGQVKNIQYF
>TRBV18|NA|TRBJ1-1|NA
TGTGCCAGCTCAGCTGGAGGGGTGAGGAACACTGAAGCTTTCTTT
CASSAGGVRNTEAFF
>TRBV7-9|TRBD2|TRBJ2-7|NA
TGTGCCAGCAGCTCCCTAACTAGCGGGAGGAAATCCGAGCAGTACTTC
CASSSLTSGRKSEQYF
>TRBV28|TRBD1|TRBJ2-1|NA
TGTGCCAGCAGCCCGGGACAGGGGGCTAGTGAGCAGTTCTTC
CASSPGQGASEQFF
>TRBV5-1|NA|TRBJ1-4|NA
TGCGCCAGCAGCTTGGACAGTAATGAAAAACTGTTTTTT
CASSLDSNEKLFF
>TRBV28|NA|TRBJ2-1|NA
TGTGCCAGCAGTTTCGAGGACAGCTCCTACAATGAGCAGTTCTTC
CASSFEDSSYNEQFF
>TRBV27|NA|TRBJ2-1|once
TGTGCCAGCAGTCCCCATAGGGGCAGCTATTACAATGAGCAGTTCTTC
CASSPHRGSYYNEQFF
>TRBV5-1|TRBD1|TRBJ1-5|NA
TGCGCCAGCAGCCCCGGACAGGGAGTGCAGCCCCAGCATTTT
CASSPGQGVQPQHF
>TRBV4-2|TRBD2|TRBJ2-7|NA
TGTGCCAGCAGCCAAGAGTCGGGTCTAGCGGCTTCCTACGAGCAGTACTTC
CASSQESGLAASYEQYF
>TRBV7-9|NA|TRBJ2-5|once
TGTGCCAGCAGCTTAGCGGGTGCGGAGAGGATTGAGGCCCAGTACTTC
CASSLAGAERIEAQYF
>TRBV7-2|TRBD2|TRBJ2-5|once
TGTGCCAGCAGCTTACTAGCGGTCGTATCCCAAGAGACCCAGTACTTC
CASSLLAVVSQETQYF
>TRBV4-2|NA|TRBJ2-1|NA
TGTGCCAGCAGCCAAGATTTTGAACTCTATGAGCAGTTCTTC
CASSQDFELYEQFF
>TRBV28|TRBD2|TRBJ2-7|NA
TGTGCCAGCATGACTAGCGGGTTTCTGCCCTACGAGCAGTACTTC
CASMTSGFLPYEQYF
>TRBV5-1|TRBD2|TRBJ2-7|NA
TGCGCCAGCAGCAGCGGGAGCTTCTACGAGCAGTACTTC
CASSSGSFYEQYF
>TRBV9|NA|TRBJ2-2|NA
TGTGCCAGCACCGTCGTCAGGGAGGTGACGGCCGGGGAGCTGTTTTTT
CASTVVREVTAGELFF
>TRBV7-8|NA|TRBJ1-3|NA
TGTGCCAGCAGCTTCTCAGCTGGAAACACCATATATTTT
CASSFSAGNTIYF
>TRBV9|NA|TRBJ2-2|NA
TGTGCCAGCAGCCAAGGCGGGGCCGGGGAGCTGTTTTTT
CASSQGGAGELFF
>TRBV28|NA|TRBJ1-2|NA
TGTGCCAGCAGTTTTGGGTGGGGGCTTGGCTATGGCTACACCTTC
CASSFGWGLGYGYTF
>TRBV7-3|NA|TRBJ2-3|NA
TGTGCCAGCAGCTTAACAGGAGTAGCAGATACGCAGTATTTT
CASSLTGVADTQYF
>TRBV5-1|NA|TRBJ2-5|NA
TGCGCCAGCAGCTTAAGCGAGTGGGAGACCCAGTACTTC
CASSLSEWETQYF
>TRBV9|NA|TRBJ2-5|NA
TGTGCCAGCAGCTCCCTCTCGGGGGAGACCCAGTACTTC
CASSSLSGETQYF
>TRBV13|NA|TRBJ2-1|NA
TGTGCCAGCAGCCCCCCCAGATACCTTAATGAGCAGTTCTTC
CASSPPRYLNEQFF
>TRBV30|NA|TRBJ2-6|NA
TGTGCCTGGAGTGTAGCCCTGAGAAACGTCCTGACTTTC
CAWSVALRNVLTF
>TRBV19|NA|TRBJ1-1|NA
TGTGCCAGTAGTAGGAACAGCATGAACACTGAAGCTTTCTTT
CASSRNSMNTEAFF
>TRBV10-3|TRBD2|TRBJ2-5|NA
TGTGCCAGCTCAGCAGCGGGAGTGGGAGAGACCCAGTACTTC
CASSAAGVGETQYF
>TRBV5-1|NA|TRBJ2-3|NA
TGCGCCAGCAGCTTGATGGAGGCCACAGATACGCAGTATTTT
CASSLMEATDTQYF
>TRBV9|NA|TRBJ1-4|few
TGTGCCAGCAGCGTAGGGCCCAGGGGTGAGGAACTGTTTTTT
CASSVGPRGEELFF
>TRBV5-1|NA|TRBJ1-2|NA
TGCGCCAGCAGCTTGGGTATGGGGAGGTATGGCTACACCTTC
CASSLGMGRYGYTF
>TRBV30|NA|TRBJ2-5|few
TGTGCCTGGAGTACGAACTCCCCCTCAACCCAGTACTTC
CAWSTNSPSTQYF
>TRBV4-1|TRBD1|TRBJ1-3|NA
TGCGCCAGCAGCCAACGGACAGGGGTGGGAAACACCATATATTTT
CASSQRTGVGNTIYF
>TRBV5-6|NA|TRBJ1-5|NA
TGTGCCAGCAGCTTGTCGGGTCAGCCCCAGCATTTT
CASSLSGQPQHF
>TRBV4-3|TRBD2|TRBJ2-1|NA
TGCGCCAGCAGCCAAGAACTAGCGGGTGTCCTCTCCTACAATGAGCAGTTCTTC
CASSQELAGVLSYNEQFF
>TRBV11-2|TRBD2|TRBJ2-7|NA
TGTGCCAGCAGCATTAGCGGGAGTCTCTACGAGCAGTACTTC
CASSISGSLYEQYF
>TRBV4-3|TRBD2|TRBJ2-7|NA
TGCGCCAGCAGCAAAGGACTAGCGGGCTCCTACGAGCAGTACTTC
CASSKGLAGSYEQYF
>TRBV6-1|NA|TRBJ1-5|NA
TGTGCCAGCAGTGAAATCGGGGGGGGCGTTAATCAGCCCCAGCATTTT
CASSEIGGGVNQPQHF
>TRBV4-2|NA|TRBJ2-1|NA
TGTGCCAGCAGCCAAGGTTCGGGAGCCATAGGGAATGAGCAGTTCTTC
CASSQGSGAIGNEQFF
>TRBV9|NA|TRBJ2-5|few
TGTGCCAGCAGCGCCTCGGACTTTAGGCCAGAGACCCAGTACTTC
CASSASDFRPETQYF
>TRBV27|NA|TRBJ1-2|NA
TGTGCCAGCAGTTTGATCTGGCAGGATAATGGCTACACCTTC
CASSLIWQDNGYTF
>TRBV7-2|NA|TRBJ1-5|NA
TGTGCCAGCAGCTTCCAGGGGCTCCAGCCCCAGCATTTT
CASSFQGLQPQHF
>TRBV4-2|NA|TRBJ2-1|NA
TGTGCCAGCAGCCAAGGCCTCCCTTATTCGCCGACTAGTTCCTTGGATGAGCAGTTCTTC
CASSQGLPYSPTSSLDEQFF
>TRBV19|TRBD1|TRBJ1-1|NA
TGTGCCAGTAGTTCCCGGACAGGGGGCGACACTGAAGCTTTCTTT
CASSSRTGGDTEAFF
>TRBV5-6|NA|TRBJ2-5|few
TGTGCCAGCAGCTTGGGCCCGCAGGGGAAAGAGACCCAGTACTTC
CASSLGPQGKETQYF
>TRBV21-1|NA|TRBJ2-7|NA
TGTGCCAGCAGCCCCCTAAACGCGGAGAGGGCCTACGAGCAGTACTTC
CASSPLNAERAYEQYF
>TRBV7-2|TRBD1|TRBJ2-4|NA
TGTGCCAGCAGCCCGCAGACAGGGGTGACGGACATTCAGTACTTC
CASSPQTGVTDIQYF
>TRBV6-5|NA|TRBJ2-7|once
TGTGCCAGCAGCCCTAATGACGGGTCCTACGAGCAGTACTTC
CASSPNDGSYEQYF
>TRBV7-2|TRBD2|TRBJ2-7|NA
TGTGCCACGAGCGGGAATTCCTACGAGCAGTACTTC
CATSGNSYEQYF
>TRBV5-1|TRBD2|TRBJ2-5|few
TGCGCCAGCAGCCCGGGACTAGCGGGAGGGGGAGAGACCCAGTACTTC
CASSPGLAGGGETQYF
>TRBV18|NA|TRBJ1-3|NA
TGTGCCAGCTCACCAACGGAGGCGGGAGGAAACACCATATATTTT
CASSPTEAGGNTIYF
>TRBV5-1|NA|TRBJ1-2|NA
TGCGCCAGCACCCTAGGGACTCATCAGGAATATGGCTACACCTTC
CASTLGTHQEYGYTF
>TRBV10-2|NA|TRBJ2-1|NA
TGCGCCAGCAGTGACCTCGGGAAGAGCTCCTACAATGAGCAGTTCTTC
CASSDLGKSSYNEQFF
>TRBV6-5|NA|TRBJ2-1|NA
TGTGCCAGCAGTTCACGACAGAAGCAGTTCTTC
CASSSRQKQFF
>TRBV7-9|NA|TRBJ2-1|few
TGTGCCAGCAGCTTAACCGGGAGCCCCAATGAGCAGTTCTTC
CASSLTGSPNEQFF
>TRBV7-2|TRBD1|TRBJ2-7|NA
TGTGCCAGCAGCTGGTGGGACAGGGGTTCCTACGAGCAGTACTTC
CASSWWDRGSYEQYF
>TRBV10-1|NA|TRBJ2-1|NA
TGCGCCAGCAGTGAGGATCCTTACAGCGGTTTGTACAATGAGCAGTTCTTC
CASSEDPYSGLYNEQFF
>TRBV7-9|TRBD1|TRBJ2-1|once
TGTGCCAGCAGCCCGTGGGGGACAGGGGGTAGGTATGAGCAGTTCTTC
CASSPWGTGGRYEQFF
>TRBV28|TRBD2|TRBJ2-1|NA
TGTGCCAGCAGTCTCGGGACTAGCGGGTGGAATGAGCAGTTCTTC
CASSLGTSGWNEQFF
>TRBV25-1|NA|TRBJ1-2|NA
TGTGCCAGCAGTGATCCGACCGACAGGACCGGCTATGGCTACACCTTC
CASSDPTDRTGYGYTF
>TRBV19|NA|TRBJ2-1|NA
TGTGCCAGTAGATCCCCTCGGGCGGGAAACTACAATGAGCAGTTCTTC
CASRSPRAGNYNEQFF